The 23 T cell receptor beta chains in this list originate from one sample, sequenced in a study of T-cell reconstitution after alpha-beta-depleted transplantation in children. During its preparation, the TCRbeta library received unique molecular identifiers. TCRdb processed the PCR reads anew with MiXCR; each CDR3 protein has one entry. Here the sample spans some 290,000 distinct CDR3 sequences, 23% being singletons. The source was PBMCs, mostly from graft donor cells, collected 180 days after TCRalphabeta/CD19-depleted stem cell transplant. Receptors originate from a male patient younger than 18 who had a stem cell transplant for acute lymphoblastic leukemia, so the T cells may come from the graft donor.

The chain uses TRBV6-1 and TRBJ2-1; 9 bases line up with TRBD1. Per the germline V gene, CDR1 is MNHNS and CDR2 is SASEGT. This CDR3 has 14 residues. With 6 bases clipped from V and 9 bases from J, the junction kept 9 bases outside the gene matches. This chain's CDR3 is CASSRDRVPFEQFF. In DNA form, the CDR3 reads TGTGCCAGCAGCCGGGACAGGGTCCCTTTTGAGCAGTTCTTC.

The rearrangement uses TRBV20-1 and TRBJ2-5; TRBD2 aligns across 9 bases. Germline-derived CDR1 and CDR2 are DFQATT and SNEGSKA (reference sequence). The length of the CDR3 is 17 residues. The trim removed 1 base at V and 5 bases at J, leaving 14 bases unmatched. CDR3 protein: CSARANPWGLAAETQYF. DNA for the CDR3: TGCAGTGCTAGAGCGAACCCTTGGGGACTAGCTGCCGAGACCCAGTACTTC.

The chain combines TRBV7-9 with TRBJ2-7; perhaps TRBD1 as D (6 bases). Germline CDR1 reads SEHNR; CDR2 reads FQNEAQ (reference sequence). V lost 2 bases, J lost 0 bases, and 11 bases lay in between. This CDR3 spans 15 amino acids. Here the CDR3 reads CASSLIPTGSYEQYF. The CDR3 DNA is TGTGCCAGCAGCTTAATCCCGACAGGCTCCTACGAGCAGTACTTC.

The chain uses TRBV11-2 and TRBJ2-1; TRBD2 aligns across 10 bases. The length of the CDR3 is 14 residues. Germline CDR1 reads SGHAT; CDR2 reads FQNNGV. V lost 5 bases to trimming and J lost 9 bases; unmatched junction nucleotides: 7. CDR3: CASSPLAGGSEQFF. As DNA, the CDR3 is TGTGCCAGCAGCCCCTTAGCGGGAGGAAGTGAGCAGTTCTTC.

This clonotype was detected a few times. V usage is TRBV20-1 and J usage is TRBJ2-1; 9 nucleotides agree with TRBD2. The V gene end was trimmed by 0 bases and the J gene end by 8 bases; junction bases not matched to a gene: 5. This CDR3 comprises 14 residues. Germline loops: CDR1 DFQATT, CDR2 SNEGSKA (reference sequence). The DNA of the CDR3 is TGCAGTGCTAGAGACCCGGGACTAGCCGATGAGCAGTTCTTC. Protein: CSARDPGLADEQFF.

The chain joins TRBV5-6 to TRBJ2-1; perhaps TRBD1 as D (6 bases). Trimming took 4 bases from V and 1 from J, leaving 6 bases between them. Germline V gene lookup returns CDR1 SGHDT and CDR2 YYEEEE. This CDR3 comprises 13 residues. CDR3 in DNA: TGTGCCAGCAGCCAGGGGTCCTACAATGAGCAGTTCTTC. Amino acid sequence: CASSQGSYNEQFF.

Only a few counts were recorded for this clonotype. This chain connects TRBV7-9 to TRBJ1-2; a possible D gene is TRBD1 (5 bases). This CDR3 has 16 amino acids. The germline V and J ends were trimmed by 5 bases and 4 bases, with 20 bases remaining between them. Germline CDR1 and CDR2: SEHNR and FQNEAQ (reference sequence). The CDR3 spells CASSPNLVTVIYGYTF. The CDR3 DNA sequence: TGTGCCAGCAGCCCTAACCTTGTGACAGTTATCTATGGCTACACCTTC. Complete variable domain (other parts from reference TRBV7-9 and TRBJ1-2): DTGVSQNPRHKITKRGQNVTFRCDPISEHNRLYWYRQTLGQGPEFLTYFQNEAQLEKSRLLSDRFSAERPKGSFSTLEIQRTEQGDSAMYLCASSPNLVTVIYGYTFGSGTRLTVV.

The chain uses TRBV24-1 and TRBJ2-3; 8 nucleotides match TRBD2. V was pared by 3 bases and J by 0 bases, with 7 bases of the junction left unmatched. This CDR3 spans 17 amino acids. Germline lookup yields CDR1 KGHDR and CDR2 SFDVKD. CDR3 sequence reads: CATSDPSQRGSTDTQYF. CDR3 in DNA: TGTGCCACCAGTGATCCATCCCAGCGGGGGAGCACAGATACGCAGTATTTT.

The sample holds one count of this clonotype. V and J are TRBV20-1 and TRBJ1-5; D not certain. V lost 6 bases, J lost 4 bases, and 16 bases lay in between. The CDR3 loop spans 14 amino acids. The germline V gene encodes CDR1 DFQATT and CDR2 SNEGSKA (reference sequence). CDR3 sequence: CSAPQVSGNQPQHF. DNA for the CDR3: TGCAGTGCACCCCAGGTTTCGGGGAATCAGCCCCAGCATTTT.

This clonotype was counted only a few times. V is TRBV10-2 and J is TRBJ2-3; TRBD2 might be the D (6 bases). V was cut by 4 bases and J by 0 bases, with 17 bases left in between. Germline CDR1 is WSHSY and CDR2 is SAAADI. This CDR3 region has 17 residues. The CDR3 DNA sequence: TGCGCCAGCAGTGGAAAGAGGCTAGCGACTAGCACAGATACGCAGTATTTT. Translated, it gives CASSGKRLATSTDTQYF.

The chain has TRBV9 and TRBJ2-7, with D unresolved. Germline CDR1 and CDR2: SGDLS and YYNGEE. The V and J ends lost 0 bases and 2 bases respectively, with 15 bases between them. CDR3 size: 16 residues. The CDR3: CASSVAASQFAYEQYF. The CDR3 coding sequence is TGTGCCAGCAGCGTAGCCGCTAGTCAATTCGCCTACGAGCAGTACTTC. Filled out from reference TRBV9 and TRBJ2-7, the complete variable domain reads DSGVTQTPKHLITATGQRVTLRCSPRSGDLSVYWYQQSLDQGLQFLIQYYNGEERAKGNILERFSAQQFPDLHSELNLSSLELGDSALYFCASSVAASQFAYEQYFGPGTRLTVT.

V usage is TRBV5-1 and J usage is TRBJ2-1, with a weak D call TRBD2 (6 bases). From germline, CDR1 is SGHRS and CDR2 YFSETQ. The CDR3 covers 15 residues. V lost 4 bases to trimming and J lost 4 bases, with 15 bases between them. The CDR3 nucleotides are TGCGCCAGCAGCCTTAGGGACTCCCGTTACAATGAGCAGTTCTTC. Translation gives CASSLRDSRYNEQFF. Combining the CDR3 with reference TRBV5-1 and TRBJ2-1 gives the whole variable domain KAGVTQTPRYLIKTRGQQVTLSCSPISGHRSVSWYQQTPGQGLQFLFEYFSETQRNKGNFPGRFSGRQFSNSRSEMNVSTLELGDSALYLCASSLRDSRYNEQFFGPGTRLTVL.

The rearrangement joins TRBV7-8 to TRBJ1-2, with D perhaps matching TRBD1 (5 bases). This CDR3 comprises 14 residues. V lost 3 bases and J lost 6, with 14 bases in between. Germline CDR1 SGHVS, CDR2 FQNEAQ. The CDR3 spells CASSFLGQGDGYTF. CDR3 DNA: TGTGCCAGCAGCTTTCTAGGGCAGGGTGATGGCTACACCTTC.

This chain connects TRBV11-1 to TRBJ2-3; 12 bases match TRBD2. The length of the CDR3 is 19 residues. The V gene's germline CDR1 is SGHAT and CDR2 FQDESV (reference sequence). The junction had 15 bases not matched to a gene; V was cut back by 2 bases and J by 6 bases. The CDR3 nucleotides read TGTGCCAGCAGCTTATGGCTAGCGGGAGGGCCGTTCTCAGCCGATACGCAGTATTTT. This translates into CASSLWLAGGPFSADTQYF.

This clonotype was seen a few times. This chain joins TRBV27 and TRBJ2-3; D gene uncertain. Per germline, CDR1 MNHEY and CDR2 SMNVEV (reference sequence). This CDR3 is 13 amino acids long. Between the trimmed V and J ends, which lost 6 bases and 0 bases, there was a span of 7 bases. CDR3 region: CASRGFSTDTQYF. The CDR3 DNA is TGTGCCAGCAGGGGATTTAGCACAGATACGCAGTATTTT.

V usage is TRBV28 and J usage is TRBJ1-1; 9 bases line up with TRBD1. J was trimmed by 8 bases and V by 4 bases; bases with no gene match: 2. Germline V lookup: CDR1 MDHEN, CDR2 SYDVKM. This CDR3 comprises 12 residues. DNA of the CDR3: TGTGCCAGCAGTTCCACAGGGGGCGAAGCTTTCTTT. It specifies CASSSTGGEAFF.

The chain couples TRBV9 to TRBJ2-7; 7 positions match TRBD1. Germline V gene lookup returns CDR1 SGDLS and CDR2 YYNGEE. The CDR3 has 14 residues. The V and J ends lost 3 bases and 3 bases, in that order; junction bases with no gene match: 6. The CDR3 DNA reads TGTGCCAGCAGCGCGACAGGGTGGGTCTACGAGCAGTACTTC. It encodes CASSATGWVYEQYF. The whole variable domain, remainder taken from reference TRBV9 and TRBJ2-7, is DSGVTQTPKHLITATGQRVTLRCSPRSGDLSVYWYQQSLDQGLQFLIQYYNGEERAKGNILERFSAQQFPDLHSELNLSSLELGDSALYFCASSATGWVYEQYFGPGTRLTVT.

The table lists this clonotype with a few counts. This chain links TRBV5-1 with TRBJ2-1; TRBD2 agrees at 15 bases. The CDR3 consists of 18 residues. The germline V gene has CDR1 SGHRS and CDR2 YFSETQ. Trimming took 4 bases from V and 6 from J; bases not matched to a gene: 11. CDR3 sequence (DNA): TGCGCCAGCAGCCCTAGGACTAGCGGGAGGGGAGTGGGCAATGAGCAGTTCTTC. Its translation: CASSPRTSGRGVGNEQFF.

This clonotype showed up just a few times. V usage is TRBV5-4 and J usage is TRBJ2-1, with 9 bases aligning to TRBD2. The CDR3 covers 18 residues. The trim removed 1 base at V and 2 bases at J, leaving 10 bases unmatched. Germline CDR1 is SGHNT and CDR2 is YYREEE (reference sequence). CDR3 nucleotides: TGTGCCAGCAGCTTGTTAAGGTCGAGCGGGAGGACCTACAATGAGCAGTTCTTC. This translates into CASSLLRSSGRTYNEQFF.

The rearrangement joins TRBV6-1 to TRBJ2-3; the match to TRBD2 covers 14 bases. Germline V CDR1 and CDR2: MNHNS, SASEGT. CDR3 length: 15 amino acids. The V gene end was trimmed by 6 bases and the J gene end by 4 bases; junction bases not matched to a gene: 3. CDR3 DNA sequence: TGTGCCAGCAGGCGACTAGCGGGAGGGCCAGATACGCAGTATTTT. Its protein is CASRRLAGGPDTQYF.

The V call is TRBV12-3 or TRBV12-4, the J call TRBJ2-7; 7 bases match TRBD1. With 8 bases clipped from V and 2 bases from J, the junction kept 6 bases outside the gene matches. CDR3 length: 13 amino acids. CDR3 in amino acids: CASGRQGAYEQYF. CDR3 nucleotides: TGTGCCAGCGGAAGACAGGGCGCCTACGAGCAGTACTTC.

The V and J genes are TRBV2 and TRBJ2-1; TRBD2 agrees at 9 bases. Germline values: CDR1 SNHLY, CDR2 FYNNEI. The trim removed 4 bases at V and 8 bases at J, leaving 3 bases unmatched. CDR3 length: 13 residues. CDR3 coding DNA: TGTGCCAGCAGTGGTTGGACTAGCGATGAGCAGTTCTTC. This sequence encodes CASSGWTSDEQFF.

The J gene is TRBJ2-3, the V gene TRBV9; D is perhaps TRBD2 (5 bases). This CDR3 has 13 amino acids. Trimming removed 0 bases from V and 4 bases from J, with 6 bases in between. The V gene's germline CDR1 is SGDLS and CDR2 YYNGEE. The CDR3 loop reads CASSVVRADTQYF. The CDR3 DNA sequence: TGTGCCAGCAGCGTAGTGAGGGCAGATACGCAGTATTTT.